This T cell receptor beta chain was sequenced in a study of OX40 agonist ivuxolimab in advanced cancers. Study-level results: Not determined was the antigen specificity of the expanded peripheral T cells. Partial responders treated at 0.1-3.0 mg/kg exhibited clonal expansion among the lowest measured. With doses of 0.1 to 3.0 mg/kg, CD4+ and CD8+ blood T cells had undergone clonal expansion by week 6. Low normalized clonal expansion also occurred in some nonresponding patients.

Produced via immunoSEQ multiplex PCR; TCRdb's table is partial and in-frame only. The sample yields about 48,000 clones, 80% to 90% seen once. The CDR3 contains 11 residues. Germline V CDR1 and CDR2: MGHRA, YSYEKL. Deletions cut 6 bases from V and 3 bases from J, with 3 bases between. Comments on this clone: Antigen unknown.

Specimen: CD4+ or CD8+ T cells sorted from blood, collected in a trial of the OX40 agonist ivuxolimab. This sequence originates from an adult with an advanced solid tumor such as melanoma, head and neck, liver or kidney cancer. The chain joins TRBV4-1 to TRBJ2-1, with D uncertain. CDR3: CASRNYNEQFF. CDR3 nucleotide sequence: TGCGCCAGCAGAAACTACAATGAGCAGTTCTTC.